Following are 3 T cell receptor beta chains from one sample sequenced in a study of radiotherapy plus CTLA-4 blockade in lung cancer. Sequenced by immunoSEQ multiplex PCR; TCRdb stores in-frame clones only, minus some. Among about 77,000 clones listed, just under 75% were seen once. This specimen was peripheral blood, taken from a patient treated with radiotherapy plus ipilimumab. The receptors shown here come from a human donor with non-small cell lung cancer whose response to radiotherapy plus ipilimumab could not be evaluated.

The rearrangement links TRBV19 to TRBJ2-3, with 8 positions matching TRBD2. The V gene's germline CDR1 is LNHDA and CDR2 SQIVND (reference sequence). The CDR3 length is 18 residues. Germline trimming cut 7 bases from V and 2 bases from J; bases unmatched to any gene: 17. The CDR3 loop reads CASKTSGFCGRITDTQYF. As DNA, the CDR3 is TGTGCCAGTAAAACGTCGGGCTTTTGCGGGAGGATCACAGATACGCAGTATTTT.

This clone was counted once. The chain is built from TRBV9 and TRBJ2-4; possible D gene TRBD2, 6 bases. CDR3 size: 17 residues. V dropped 0 bases and J dropped 6 bases, with 19 bases sitting between them. In germline, CDR1 is SGDLS, CDR2 YYNGEE. The chain's CDR3 is CASSVEGLLNTGNIQYF. DNA of the CDR3: TGTGCCAGCAGCGTAGAGGGACTCCTGAACACCGGAAACATTCAGTACTTC.

The V call is TRBV9, the J call TRBJ2-7; maybe TRBD1 (6 bases). Per germline, CDR1 SGDLS and CDR2 YYNGEE. The germline V and J ends were trimmed by 0 bases and 6 bases, with 16 bases remaining between them. The CDR3 consists of 15 residues. This CDR3 reads CASSVGDILRGEQYF. The CDR3 nucleotides are TGTGCCAGCAGCGTAGGGGATATTCTCAGGGGCGAGCAGTACTTC.